This T cell receptor (beta chain) was identified in a study of radiation and T cells in renal cell carcinoma. This sample's treatment: 15 Gy SBRT to primary tumor, nephrectomy 4 weeks later. Nephrectomy followed 15 Gy stereotactic body radiation by 4 weeks. The table lists this clone with a few counts. Sequenced by immunoSEQ multiplex PCR; TCRdb stores in-frame clones only, minus some. Of around 13,000 clones listed, about 33% are singletons. This CDR3 has 14 amino acids. Germline V lookup: CDR1 MGHRA, CDR2 YSYEKL. Trimming left V 3 bases short and J 7 bases short, with 13 bases between. V and J are TRBV4-1 and TRBJ1-5; no clear D gene. Sample: tumor tissue, taken from a patient whose treatment included radiotherapy and nephrectomy. This clonotype was sampled from a man aged 55 to 70 with renal cell carcinoma. The CDR3 spells CASSHGPRNQPQHF. CDR3 nucleotides: TGCGCCAGCAGCCACGGGCCCAGAAACCAGCCCCAGCATTTT.